The clone carrying this T cell receptor (beta chain) occurred many times. Attachment of unique molecular identifiers to individual cDNA molecules was performed. TCRdb processed the 5' RACE reads anew with MiXCR; each CDR3 protein has one entry. The sample carries approximately 43,000 distinct CDR3 sequences, about 7% recorded once. The CDR3 runs 14 residues. Germline V CDR1 and CDR2: DFQATT, SNEGSKA (reference sequence). Trimming took 3 bases from V and 3 from J, leaving 14 bases between them. The data stem from a study of early T cells in non-severe SARS-CoV-2 infection. Sample: whole blood. This chain connects TRBV20-1 to TRBJ1-2; no firm D call. The sequence derives from an adult who was a healthcare worker with PCR-confirmed SARS-CoV-2 infection or an uninfected control (not recorded which). For the CDR3, the DNA is TGCAGTGCTAGTGAAGACACGTCGCACTATGGCTACACCTTC. It encodes CSASEDTSHYGYTF.